Ten or more counts support the clone carrying this T cell receptor beta chain. Expressed TCRB transcripts were sequenced because the entire RNA isolate underwent reverse transcription. TCRdb's copy holds only in-frame clones and misses some; the assay was immunoSEQ multiplex PCR. The sample holds about 300,000 clones; about 7.8% are singletons and the top ten take 0.9% to 1.2%. This CDR3 region has 17 residues. From germline, CDR1 is LNHDA and CDR2 SQIVND (reference sequence). V trimming: 4 bases; J trimming: 4 bases; junction bases outside the gene matches: 9. The data are from a study of beta chain features in type 1 diabetes.

Sequencing input: central memory CD4+ T cells from blood. The rearrangement joins TRBV19 to TRBJ2-1, with TRBD2 matching 11 bases. The sequence came from a woman aged 18-29 years in good health. This CDR3 is CASSKGLPSGRYNEQFF. The CDR3 nucleotides are TGTGCCAGTAGTAAAGGACTGCCTAGCGGGAGGTACAATGAGCAGTTCTTC.